Shown below are 3 T cell receptor beta chains from a single sample sequenced in a study of CD8 T cells in ankylosing spondylitis. One entry per CDR3 protein results from TCRdb running MiXCR on the 5' RACE reads. The sample includes 150,000 to 200,000 distinct CDR3 sequences, under 14% of them seen just once. The sequenced sample consisted of blood, either unsorted or a sorted T cell fraction (not recorded which). The receptors here all came from a male donor with ankylosing spondylitis or in good health (not recorded which).

This clonotype has at least ten counts. The gene calls are TRBV12-3 or TRBV12-4 and TRBJ1-6; the D gene is possibly TRBD1 (5 bases). The germline V and J ends were trimmed by 6 bases and 2 bases, with 11 bases remaining between them. The CDR3 has 15 residues. The chain's CDR3 is CASSLQETYNSPLHF. CDR3 sequence (DNA): TGTGCCAGCAGCCTACAGGAGACCTATAATTCACCCCTCCACTTT.

This clonotype was counted many times. For the CDR3, the DNA is TGCGCCAGCAGCTTGAGTGGCAGGGCTACGAACACTGAAGCTTTCTTT. It codes for CASSLSGRATNTEAFF. V usage is TRBV5-1 and J usage is TRBJ1-1, with a tentative D call TRBD1 (5 bases). The CDR3 sequence is 16 residues long. V shed 1 base and J shed 1 base, with 14 bases lying between them. The germline V gene encodes CDR1 SGHRS and CDR2 YFSETQ.

The J gene is TRBJ2-7, the V gene TRBV11-2, with D possibly TRBD1 on 6 matching bases. Germline V CDR1 and CDR2: SGHAT, FQNNGV. CDR3 length: 16 amino acids. V lost 6 bases to trimming and J lost 4 bases, with 22 bases between them. CDR3 region: CASSRTTGLYSYEQYF. The CDR3 DNA is TGTGCCAGCAGTCGAACAACAGGGTTGTACTCGTACGAGCAGTACTTC.